One TCR beta chain is described in this entry. No antigen is known for it. The entry originates in a study of shared clonotypes between healthy human individuals. Study summary: Three CD4 naive, three CD4 memory, two CD8 naive and one CD8 memory plate were used per donor. General study points: Shared clonotypes: about 5% naive CD4, around 3.5% naive CD8, 2.3% memory CD4, 0.35% to 0.5% memory CD8. Donor scarcity curtailed the genetic and exposure-history diversity represented herein. Incompleteness in sorted-subset sequencing, despite large depth, was shown by rarefaction.

Sequenced by immunoSEQ multiplex PCR; TCRdb stores in-frame clones only, minus some. This table holds about 1.5 million clones, about 98% found once. This CDR3 region has 14 residues. CDR1 MGHDK and CDR2 SYGVNS come from the germline V gene. The V end lost 3 bases, the J end lost 7 bases, and 12 bases lay between the germline ends. The chain couples TRBV25-1 to TRBJ2-2, with D unclear. Sequencing was performed on naive CD4+ T cells sorted from blood. Specified subset: CD45RA+ positively selected. This receptor was identified in a man aged 25 to 40 in good health. As DNA, the CDR3 is TGTGCCAGCAGTGAGTCAAGGGTTCACGGGGAGCTGTTTTTT. This codes for CASSESRVHGELFF. Based on the CDR3 plus reference TRBV25-1 and TRBJ2-2, the full variable domain is EADIYQTPRYLVIGTGKKITLECSQTMGHDKMYWYQQDPGMELHLIHYSYGVNSTEKGDLSSESTVSRIRTEHFPLTLESARPSHTSQYLCASSESRVHGELFFGEGSRLTVL.